This T cell receptor (beta chain) is from a study of blood T cells in healthy people across ages. Across the study: About one barcoded beta molecule per two T cells was captured by template switching. Study-level results: The diversity estimates, figures obtained from one million T cells, were considered underestimates.

This clonotype was recorded a few times. Its antigen is unidentified. The CDR3 is 14 amino acids. Germline V gene data show CDR1 as DFQATT and CDR2 as SNEGSKA (reference sequence). After removal of 6 bases from V and 6 bases from J, the junction contained 13 bases not matched to a gene. A second roughly 7 to 11 cycle PCR used barcoded and J-beta primers. TCRdb fed the 5' RACE reads into MiXCR, producing one record per CDR3 protein. This repertoire shows about 290,000 distinct CDR3 sequences, roughly 27% found once; its top ten account for 29%. The chain employs TRBV20-1 and TRBJ2-7, with 8 nucleotides matching TRBD2. This clonotype was sampled from a woman between 65 and 79 years old in good health. The sample consisted of blood. CDR3 sequence reads: CSATGASGLREQYF. The CDR3, as DNA: TGCAGTGCGACCGGGGCTAGCGGGCTCCGCGAGCAGTACTTC.